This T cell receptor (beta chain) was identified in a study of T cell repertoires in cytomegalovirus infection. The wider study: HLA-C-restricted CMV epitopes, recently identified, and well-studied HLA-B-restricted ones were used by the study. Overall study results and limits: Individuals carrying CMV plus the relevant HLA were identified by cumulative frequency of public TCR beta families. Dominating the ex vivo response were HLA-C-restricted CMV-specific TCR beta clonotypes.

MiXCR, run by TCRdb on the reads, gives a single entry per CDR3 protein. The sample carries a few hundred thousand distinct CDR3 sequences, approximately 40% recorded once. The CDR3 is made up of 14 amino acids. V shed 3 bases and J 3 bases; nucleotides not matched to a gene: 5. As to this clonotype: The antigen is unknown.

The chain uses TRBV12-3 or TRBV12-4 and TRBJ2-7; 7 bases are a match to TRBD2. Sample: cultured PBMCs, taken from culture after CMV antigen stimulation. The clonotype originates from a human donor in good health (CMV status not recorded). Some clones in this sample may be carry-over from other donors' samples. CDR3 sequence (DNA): TGTGCCAGCAGTTTTTCGGCTAGCGGCTACGAGCAGTACTTC. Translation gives CASSFSASGYEQYF.